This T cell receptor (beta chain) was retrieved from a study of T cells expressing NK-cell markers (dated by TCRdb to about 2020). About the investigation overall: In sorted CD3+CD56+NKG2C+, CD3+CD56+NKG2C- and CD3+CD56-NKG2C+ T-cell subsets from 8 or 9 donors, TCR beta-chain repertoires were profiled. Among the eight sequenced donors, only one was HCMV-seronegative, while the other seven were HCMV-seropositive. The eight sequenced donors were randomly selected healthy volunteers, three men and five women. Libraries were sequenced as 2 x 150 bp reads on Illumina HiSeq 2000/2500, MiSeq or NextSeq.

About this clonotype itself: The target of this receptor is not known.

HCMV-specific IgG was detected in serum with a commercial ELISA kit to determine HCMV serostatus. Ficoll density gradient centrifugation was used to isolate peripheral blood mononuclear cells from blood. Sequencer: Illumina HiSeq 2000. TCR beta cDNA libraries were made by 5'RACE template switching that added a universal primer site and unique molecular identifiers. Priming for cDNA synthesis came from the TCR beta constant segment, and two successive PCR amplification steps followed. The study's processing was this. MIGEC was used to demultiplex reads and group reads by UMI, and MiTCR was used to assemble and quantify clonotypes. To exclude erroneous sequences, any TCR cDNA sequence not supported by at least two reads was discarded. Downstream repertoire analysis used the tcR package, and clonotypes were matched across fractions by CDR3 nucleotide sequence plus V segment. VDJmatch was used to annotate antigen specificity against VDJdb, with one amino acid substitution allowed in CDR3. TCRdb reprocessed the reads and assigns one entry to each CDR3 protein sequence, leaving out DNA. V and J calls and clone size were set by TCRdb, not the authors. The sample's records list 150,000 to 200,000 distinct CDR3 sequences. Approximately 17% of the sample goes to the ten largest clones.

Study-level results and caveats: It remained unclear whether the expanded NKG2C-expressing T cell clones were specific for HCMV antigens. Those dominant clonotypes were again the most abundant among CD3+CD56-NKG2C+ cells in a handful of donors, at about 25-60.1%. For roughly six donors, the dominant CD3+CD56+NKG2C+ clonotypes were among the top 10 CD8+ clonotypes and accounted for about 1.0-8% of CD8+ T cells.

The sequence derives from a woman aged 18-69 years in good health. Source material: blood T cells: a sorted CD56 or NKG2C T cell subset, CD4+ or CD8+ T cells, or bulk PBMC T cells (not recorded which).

The CDR3 here reads CASREQSLSYNEQFF. In this chain, TRBV2 is recombined with TRBJ2-1. The germline V gene sets CDR1 to SNHLY and CDR2 to FYNNEI. Its CDR3 holds 15 amino acids, cysteine through phenylalanine. DNA was not recorded.